This T cell receptor (beta chain) was recovered during a study of identical twins. Template switching introduced a universal primer site, and the cDNA bore unique molecular identifiers. TCRdb redid the calling of the 5' RACE reads with MiXCR, one entry per CDR3 protein. The table records fewer than 900,000 distinct CDR3 sequences, roughly 18% of them present only once. CDR3 length: 14 residues. Trimming at V came to 6 bases and at J to 6 bases, leaving 11 bases not matched to a gene. Only healthy Caucasians were included as donors. The sample also formed part of further work on T cells expressing NK-cell markers. That source adds: It was sorted CD3+CD56-NKG2C+, CD3+CD56+NKG2C- and CD3+CD56+NKG2C+ T cells that provided the TCR beta repertoires.

The J gene is TRBJ2-7, the V gene TRBV12-3 or TRBV12-4, with 7 bases identical to TRBD1. This receptor was taken from a young woman in good health. Material for sequencing was PBMCs. The chain's CDR3 is CASSHRQGRGEQYF. CDR3 coding DNA: TGTGCCAGCAGCCACCGACAGGGAAGGGGCGAGCAGTACTTC.